This T cell receptor beta chain was recovered during a study of beta chain features in type 1 diabetes. Findings of the study overall: Equally in patients and controls, PCR might preferentially amplify shorter templates. Moderate yet significant TCRB CDR3 shortening was seen in Type 1 diabetes patients in all four CD4+ subsets.

Germline values: CDR1 GTSNPN, CDR2 SVGIG (reference sequence). V gave up 2 bases and J gave up 1 base, with 9 bases separating them. The CDR3 consists of 13 residues. Without exception, sorted populations had purity beyond 95%. Comment on this clone: Its antigen is as yet unknown.

The sequenced template was cDNA made from the entire isolated RNA. Assay: immunoSEQ multiplex PCR; the TCRdb copy retains only in-frame clones and omits some. The data hold about 260,000 clones, with 20% observed a single time. This clonotype originated in a woman aged 40 to 49 with type 1 diabetes. The chain recombines TRBV30 with TRBJ2-7; no reliable D call. The sequenced sample was naive CD4+ T cells from blood. CDR3 region: CAWSPSLSYEQYF. In DNA, the CDR3 is TGTGCCTGGAGTCCCTCGTTATCCTACGAGCAGTACTTC.